Listed below are T cell receptor beta chains from one sample, sequenced in a study of neoadjuvant nivolumab and ipilimumab in lung cancer. TCRdb keeps only in-frame clones here, not all; method: immunoSEQ multiplex PCR. The sample carries about 9,000 clones, approximately 75% recorded once. Material: tumor tissue, obtained after neoadjuvant nivolumab, alone or with ipilimumab, at or shortly before surgery. All receptors derive from an adult with non-small cell lung cancer. The CDR3 runs from the conserved cysteine through the conserved F or W. D genes are given only for firm matches. Only some rows state a clone size, as once, few, many or a class for expanded clones.

size | J | V | D | CDR3 | DNA
once | TRBJ2-5 | TRBV4-1 | . | CASSHGSSATQETQYF | TGCGCCAGCAGTCATGGGTCTAGCGCCACACAAGAGACCCAGTACTTC
. | TRBJ2-1 | TRBV10-3 | . | CAISGGSYNEQFF | TGTGCCATCAGTGGCGGGTCCTACAATGAGCAGTTCTTC
. | TRBJ2-7 | TRBV14 | . | CASSQGREQYF | TGTGCCAGCAGCCAGGGGCGCGAGCAGTACTTC
. | TRBJ2-4 | TRBV18 | TRBD2 | CASHGTSGVLGKNIQYF | TGTGCCAGCCACGGGACTAGCGGGGTGCTAGGCAAAAACATTCAGTACTTC
. | TRBJ2-3 | TRBV4-2 | TRBD2 | CASSQDLAGTDTQYF | TGTGCCAGCAGCCAAGATCTAGCGGGAACAGATACGCAGTATTTT
. | TRBJ1-5 | TRBV28 | . | CASSLVRVYSNQPQHF | TGTGCCAGCAGTTTGGTCAGGGTGTATAGCAATCAGCCCCAGCATTTT
. | TRBJ1-4 | TRBV18 | . | CASSPSTDNNEKLFF | TGTGCCAGCTCACCATCAACCGATAATAATGAAAAACTGTTTTTT
. | TRBJ1-2 | TRBV30 | . | CAWSVRSTAYGYTF | TGTGCCTGGAGTGTACGCTCGACAGCTTATGGCTACACCTTC
. | TRBJ1-2 | TRBV2 | . | CASRGSYYYGYTF | TGTGCCAGCAGGGGGTCTTACTACTATGGCTACACCTTC
. | TRBJ2-2 | TRBV19 | . | CASSAAVNTGELFF | TGTGCCAGTAGTGCGGCAGTAAACACCGGGGAGCTGTTTTTT
. | TRBJ1-1 | TRBV5-1 | . | CASSLDRFNTEAFF | TGCGCCAGCAGCTTGGACAGGTTCAACACTGAAGCTTTCTTT
. | TRBJ2-2 | TRBV19 | TRBD1 | CASSIRSWDRGDGELFF | TGTGCCAGTAGTATAAGAAGTTGGGACAGGGGGGACGGGGAGCTGTTTTTT
few | TRBJ2-7 | TRBV7-2 | TRBD1 | CASSRSTGENLEQYF | TGTGCCAGCAGCCGATCAACAGGGGAGAACCTCGAGCAGTACTTC
. | TRBJ2-1 | TRBV7-9 | . | CASSTRGEQFF | TGTGCCAGCAGCACCCGGGGTGAGCAGTTCTTC
. | TRBJ2-7 | TRBV4-1 | TRBD2 | CASSHLAGVDEQYF | TGCGCCAGCAGCCATCTAGCGGGAGTCGACGAGCAGTACTTC
. | TRBJ2-3 | TRBV5-1 | . | CASSPGSDTQYF | TGCGCCAGCAGCCCAGGGTCAGATACGCAGTATTTT
once | TRBJ1-1 | TRBV9 | TRBD1 | CASSLDRVNTEAFF | TGTGCCAGCAGCCTGGACAGGGTGAACACTGAAGCTTTCTTT
once | TRBJ2-7 | TRBV6-5 | TRBD1 | CASSYSGTGDSYEQYF | TGTGCCAGCAGTTACTCGGGTACAGGGGACTCCTACGAGCAGTACTTC
. | TRBJ2-7 | TRBV28 | . | CASSLATPSPPSIPYEQYF | TGTGCCAGCAGCCTAGCAACCCCATCCCCCCCTAGTATTCCCTACGAGCAGTACTTC